The T cell receptor beta chain described here comes from a study of blood T cell repertoires in COVID-19. Assay: immunoSEQ multiplex PCR; the TCRdb copy retains only in-frame clones and omits some. The sample consists of some 230,000 clones, approximately 82% of them appearing once. This TCR was sampled from a man aged 40-49 years who had recovered from COVID-19. Input material: PBMCs or T cells enriched from blood (not recorded which).

The CDR3 loop reads CASSLYDVGGVYEQYF. Here the CDR3 DNA reads TGTGCCAGCAGCTTGTATGACGTCGGGGGGGTCTACGAGCAGTACTTC. The rearrangement links TRBV5-5 to TRBJ2-7; 8 positions agree with TRBD2. Germline values: CDR1 SGHKS, CDR2 YYEKEE (reference sequence). V gave up 1 base and J gave up 3 bases; unmatched junction bases: 9. CDR3 length: 16 residues. Full variable domain (outside the CDR3, taken from reference TRBV5-5 and TRBJ2-7): DAGVTQSPTHLIKTRGQQVTLRCSPISGHKSVSWYQQVLGQGPQFIFQYYEKEERGRGNFPDRFSARQFPNYSSELNVNALLLGDSALYLCASSLYDVGGVYEQYFGPGTRLTVT.